This T cell receptor (beta chain) stems from a study of T cells in Graves' hyperthyroidism and ophthalmopathy. Across the study: Staff took peripheral blood when the initial diagnosis was made, before any treatment began.

Regions amplified from RNA transcripts were the TCR beta CDR3 regions. Primed by the HTBI set, a first-round RT-PCR was run on the TCR CDR3. TCRdb passed the multiplex PCR reads through MiXCR, listing each CDR3 protein once. This table has fewer than 650,000 distinct CDR3 sequences, roughly 14% appearing once. Note on this clonotype: The antigen remains unidentified.

Germline lookup yields CDR1 MNHGY and CDR2 SVAAGI. V shed 7 bases and J shed 4 bases, with 19 bases lying between them. CDR3 length: 15 residues. Study-wide results and caveats: Stable hyperthyroidism was told apart from ophthalmopathy by a model built on 13 V-J features. Most thyroid clonotypes expanded above 0.001 appeared in blood too.

PBMCs stemmed from 10 ml fresh peripheral blood. The receptor was isolated from a woman between 40 and 55 years old with Graves' ophthalmopathy. The sequencing input was blood. V is TRBV6-9 and J is TRBJ1-2; no firm D call. The CDR3 loop is CASTDRRHSAYGYTF. The CDR3 nucleotides are TGTGCCAGCACCGACCGAAGGCATTCAGCCTATGGCTACACCTTC.